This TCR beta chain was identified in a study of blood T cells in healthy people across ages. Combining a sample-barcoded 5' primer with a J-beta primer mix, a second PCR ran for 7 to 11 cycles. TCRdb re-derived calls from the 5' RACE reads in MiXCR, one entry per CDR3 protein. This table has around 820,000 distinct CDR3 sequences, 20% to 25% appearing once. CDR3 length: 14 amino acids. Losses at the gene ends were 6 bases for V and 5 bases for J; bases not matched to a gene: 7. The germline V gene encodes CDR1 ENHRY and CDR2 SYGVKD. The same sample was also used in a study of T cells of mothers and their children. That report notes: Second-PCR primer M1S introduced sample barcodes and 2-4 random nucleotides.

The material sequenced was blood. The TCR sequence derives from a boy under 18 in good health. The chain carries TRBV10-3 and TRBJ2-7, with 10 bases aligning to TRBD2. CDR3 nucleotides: TGTGCCATCAGGTGGAGCGGGGGGGCCAACGAGCAGTACTTC. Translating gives CAIRWSGGANEQYF.